Each of the 9 T cell receptor beta chains below was sequenced from the same sample in a study of cytomegalovirus exposure and HLA in healthy donors. Here immunoSEQ multiplex PCR was the method, and the copy in TCRdb shows in-frame clones only, minus some. The sample shows about 130,000 clones, 88% of them seen only once. Sequenced input: PBMCs. The receptors derive from a man aged 30 to 39 in good health and CMV-seronegative.

The rearrangement joins TRBV10-2 to TRBJ1-3; no clear D gene. Per the germline V gene, CDR1 is WSHSY and CDR2 is SAAADI. This CDR3 spans 15 amino acids. The V end lost 2 bases, the J end lost 0 bases, and 8 bases lay between the germline ends. CDR3 amino acids: CASSELLSSGNTIYF. In DNA, the CDR3 is TGCGCCAGCAGTGAGCTATTAAGCTCTGGAAACACCATATATTTT.

This chain links TRBV9 with TRBJ2-1; 7 bases are a match to TRBD2. The CDR3 sequence is 16 residues long. CDR1 SGDLS and CDR2 YYNGEE come from the germline V gene. The V gene end was trimmed by 4 bases and the J gene end by 0 bases; junction bases not matched to a gene: 7. The CDR3 here is CASSPRERDSYNEQFF. Written as DNA, the CDR3 is TGTGCCAGCAGCCCTCGGGAGCGGGACTCCTACAATGAGCAGTTCTTC.

In its sample, this clone was seen once. The chain recombines TRBV5-1 with TRBJ1-1; D gene unclear. Trimming pared 4 bases from V and 1 base from J, leaving 14 bases between. Per germline, CDR1 SGHRS and CDR2 YFSETQ. This CDR3 has 15 residues. This chain's CDR3 is CASSTLNLENTEAFF. The CDR3, as DNA: TGCGCCAGCAGCACGTTAAACTTAGAGAACACTGAAGCTTTCTTT.

The V and J genes are TRBV2 and TRBJ1-6; tentative D call: TRBD1 (6 bases). This CDR3 spans 13 amino acids. Germline V gene data show CDR1 as SNHLY and CDR2 as FYNNEI. V was cut by 7 bases and J by 7 bases, with 11 bases left in between. The CDR3 spells CASNPTGNSPLHF. CDR3 DNA sequence: TGTGCCAGCAACCCCACAGGGAATTCACCCCTCCACTTT.

The chain recombines TRBV30 with TRBJ1-5; D perhaps matches TRBD1 (5 bases). Germline lookup yields CDR1 GTSNPN and CDR2 SVGIG (reference sequence). This CDR3 region has 14 residues. V lost 2 bases, J lost 8 bases, and 16 bases lay in between. The CDR3 region has the DNA TGTGCCTGGAGTTCCGGGACTGATTTTAAGCCCCAGCATTTT. Its protein product is CAWSSGTDFKPQHF.

This chain uses TRBV4-3 with TRBJ2-7, with 9 bases fitting TRBD2. CDR3 size: 18 residues. Losses at the gene ends were 3 bases for V and 1 base for J; bases not matched to a gene: 13. In germline, CDR1 is LGHNA, CDR2 YSLEER. The CDR3: CASSQPAYGTSPSYEQYF. The CDR3 nucleotides are TGCGCCAGCAGCCAGCCCGCCTACGGGACTAGCCCGTCCTACGAGCAGTACTTC.

The rearrangement uses TRBV6-5 and TRBJ1-5; the D gene is possibly TRBD1 (6 bases). This CDR3 contains 15 residues. Germline V gives CDR1 MNHEY, CDR2 SVGAGI. V was cut by 5 bases and J by 0 bases, with 11 bases left in between. The DNA for the CDR3 is TGTGCCAGCAGTAGACAGGCTAATAGCAATCAGCCCCAGCATTTT. It yields the protein CASSRQANSNQPQHF.

This clone turned up a few times. This CDR3 is CASSPPQGQGNTEAFF. The CDR3 DNA reads as TGTGCCAGCAGTCCACCACAGGGGCAAGGAAACACTGAAGCTTTCTTT. The chain couples TRBV6-6 to TRBJ1-1, with 7 bases that match TRBD1. CDR1 and CDR2 (germline): MNHNY, SVGAGI (reference sequence). This CDR3 has 16 amino acids. Germline trimming cut 5 bases from V and 2 bases from J; bases unmatched to any gene: 11.

The chain combines TRBV4-2 with TRBJ2-3; 13 bases are a match to TRBD2. CDR1 is LGHNA and CDR2 is YNFKEQ in the germline V gene. This CDR3 spans 15 amino acids. The V gene end was trimmed by 11 bases and the J gene end by 5 bases; junction bases not matched to a gene: 10. The CDR3 coding sequence is TGTGCCGCGAGATGGGGACTAGCGGGAATAGATACGCAGTATTTT. Protein sequence: CAARWGLAGIDTQYF.